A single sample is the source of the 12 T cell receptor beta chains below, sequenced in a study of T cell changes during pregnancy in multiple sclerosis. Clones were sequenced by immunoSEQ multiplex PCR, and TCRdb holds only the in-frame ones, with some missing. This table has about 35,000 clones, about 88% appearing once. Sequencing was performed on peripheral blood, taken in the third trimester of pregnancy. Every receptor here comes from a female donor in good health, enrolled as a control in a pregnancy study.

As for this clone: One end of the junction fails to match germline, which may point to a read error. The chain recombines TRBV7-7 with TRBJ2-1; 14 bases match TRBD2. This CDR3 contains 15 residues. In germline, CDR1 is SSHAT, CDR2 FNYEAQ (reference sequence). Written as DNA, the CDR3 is TGTGCTAGCAGCTCGGGACTAGCGGGAGAGACGGAGCAGTTCTTC. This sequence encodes CASSSGLAGETEQFF.

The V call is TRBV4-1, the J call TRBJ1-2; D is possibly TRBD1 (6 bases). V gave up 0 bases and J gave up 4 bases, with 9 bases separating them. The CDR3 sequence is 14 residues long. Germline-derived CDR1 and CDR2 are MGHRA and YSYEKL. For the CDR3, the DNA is TGCGCCAGCAGCCAAGAACGAGGGGGCTATGGCTACACCTTC. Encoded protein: CASSQERGGYGYTF.

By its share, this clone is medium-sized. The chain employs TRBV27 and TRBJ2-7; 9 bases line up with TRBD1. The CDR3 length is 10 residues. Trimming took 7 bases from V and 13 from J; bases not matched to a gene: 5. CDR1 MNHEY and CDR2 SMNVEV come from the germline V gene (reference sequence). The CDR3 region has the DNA TGTGCCAGCAAGCGGACAGGGGAATACTTC. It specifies CASKRTGEYF.

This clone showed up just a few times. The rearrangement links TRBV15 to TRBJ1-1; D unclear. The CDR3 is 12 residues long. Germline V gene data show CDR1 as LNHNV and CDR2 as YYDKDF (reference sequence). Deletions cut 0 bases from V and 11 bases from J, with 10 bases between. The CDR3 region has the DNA TGTGCCACCAGCAGAGACAGTCTGGTGGCTTTCTTT. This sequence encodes CATSRDSLVAFF.

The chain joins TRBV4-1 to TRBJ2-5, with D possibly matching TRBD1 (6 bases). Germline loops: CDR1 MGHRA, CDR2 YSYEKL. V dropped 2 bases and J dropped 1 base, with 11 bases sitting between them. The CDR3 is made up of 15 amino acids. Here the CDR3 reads CASSQIDRIQETQYF. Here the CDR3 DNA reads TGCGCCAGCAGCCAAATAGACAGGATCCAAGAGACCCAGTACTTC.

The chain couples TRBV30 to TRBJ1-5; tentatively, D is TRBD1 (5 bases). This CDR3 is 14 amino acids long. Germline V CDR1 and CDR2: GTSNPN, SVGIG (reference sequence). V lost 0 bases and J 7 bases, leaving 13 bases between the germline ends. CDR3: CAWSVRRADQPQHF. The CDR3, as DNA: TGTGCCTGGAGTGTACGCAGGGCGGACCAGCCCCAGCATTTT.

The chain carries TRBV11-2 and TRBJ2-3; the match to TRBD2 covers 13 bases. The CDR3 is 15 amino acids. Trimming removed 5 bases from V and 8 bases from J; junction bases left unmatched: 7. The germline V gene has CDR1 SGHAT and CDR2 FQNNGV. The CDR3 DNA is TGTGCCAGCAGCCAGGGACTAGCGGGGACGGTTACGCAGTATTTT. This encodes CASSQGLAGTVTQYF.

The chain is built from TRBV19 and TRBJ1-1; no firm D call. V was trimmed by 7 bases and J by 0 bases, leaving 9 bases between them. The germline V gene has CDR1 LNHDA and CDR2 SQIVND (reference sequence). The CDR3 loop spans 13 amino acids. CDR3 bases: TGTGCCAGTATGGCGGGGATGAACACTGAAGCTTTCTTT. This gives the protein CASMAGMNTEAFF.

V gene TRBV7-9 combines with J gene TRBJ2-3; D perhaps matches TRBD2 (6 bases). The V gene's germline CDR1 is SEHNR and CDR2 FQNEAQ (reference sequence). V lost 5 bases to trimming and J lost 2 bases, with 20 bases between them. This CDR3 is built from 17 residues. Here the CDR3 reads CASSPSGGDAITDTQYF. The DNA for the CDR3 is TGTGCCAGCAGCCCCTCCGGAGGGGACGCGATCACAGATACGCAGTATTTT.

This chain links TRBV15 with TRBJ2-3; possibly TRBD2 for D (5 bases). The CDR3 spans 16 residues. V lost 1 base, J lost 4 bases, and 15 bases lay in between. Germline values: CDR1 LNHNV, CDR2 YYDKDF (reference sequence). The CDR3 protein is CATSRAFGDESDTQYF. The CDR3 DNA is TGTGCCACCAGCAGAGCCTTCGGGGATGAGTCAGATACGCAGTATTTT. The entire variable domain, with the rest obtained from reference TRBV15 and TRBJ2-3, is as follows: DAMVIQNPRYQVTQFGKPVTLSCSQTLNHNVMYWYQQKSSQAPKLLFHYYDKDFNNEADTPDNFQSRRPNTSFCFLDIRSPGLGDTAMYLCATSRAFGDESDTQYFGPGTRLTVL.

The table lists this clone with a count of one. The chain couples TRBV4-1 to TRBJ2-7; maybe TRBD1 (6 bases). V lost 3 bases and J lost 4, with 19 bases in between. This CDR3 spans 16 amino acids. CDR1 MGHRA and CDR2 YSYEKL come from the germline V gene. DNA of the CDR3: TGCGCCAGCAGCCATGAGGACAGCCTCACGATGTACGAGCAGTACTTC. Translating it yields CASSHEDSLTMYEQYF.

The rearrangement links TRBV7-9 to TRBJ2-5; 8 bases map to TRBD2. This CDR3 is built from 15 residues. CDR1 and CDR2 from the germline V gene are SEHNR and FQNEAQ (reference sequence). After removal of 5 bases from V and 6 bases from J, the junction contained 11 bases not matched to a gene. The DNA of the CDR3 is TGTGCCAGCAGCCACCCACCGGGACTAGGGCAGACCCAGTACTTC. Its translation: CASSHPPGLGQTQYF.